These 11 T cell receptor beta chains originate from one sample sequenced in a study of cytomegalovirus exposure and HLA in healthy donors. PCR primers comprised 60 Vbeta and 13 Jbeta primers. Libraries were prepared by immunoSEQ multiplex PCR; TCRdb keeps only in-frame clonotypes and omits some of them. Of about 200,000 clones listed, 60% to 80% are singletons. The sequenced material came from PBMCs. The receptors were gathered from a male donor in good health and CMV-seronegative.

V usage is TRBV7-9 and J usage is TRBJ1-1; possibly TRBD1 for D (6 bases). Germline V CDR1 and CDR2: SEHNR, FQNEAQ (reference sequence). V lost 3 bases and J lost 7, with 12 bases in between. The CDR3 totals 13 residues. CDR3 bases: TGTGCCAGCAGCTTCGGACAGAGGGATGAAGCTTTCTTT. Translated: CASSFGQRDEAFF.

The chain links TRBV5-1 to TRBJ2-3, with D possibly being TRBD1 (6 bases). CDR1 is SGHRS and CDR2 is YFSETQ in the germline V gene. This CDR3 has 17 residues. Trimming stripped 0 bases from V and 0 bases from J, with 14 bases between. The CDR3 region is CASSLALQGSSTDTQYF. CDR3 DNA: TGCGCCAGCAGCTTGGCCCTACAGGGTTCGAGCACAGATACGCAGTATTTT.

This clone came up a few times. The chain employs TRBV4-1 and TRBJ1-1; D ambiguous. Germline lookup yields CDR1 MGHRA and CDR2 YSYEKL. The CDR3 runs to 16 residues. V gave up 1 base and J gave up 0 bases, with 12 bases separating them. CDR3 in amino acids: CASSQGSTGMNTEAFF. DNA of the CDR3: TGCGCCAGCAGCCAAGGGTCGACGGGGATGAACACTGAAGCTTTCTTT.

This clone has just a few counts. This chain connects TRBV5-4 to TRBJ1-1; D is perhaps TRBD1 (5 bases). The CDR3 has 13 residues. Per the germline V gene, CDR1 is SGHNT and CDR2 is YYREEE (reference sequence). Trimming took 1 base from V and 5 from J, leaving 9 bases between them. The DNA of the CDR3 is TGTGCCAGCAGCTTGCAGGGTTTGACTGAAGCTTTCTTT. Translation gives CASSLQGLTEAFF. The whole variable domain, remainder taken from reference TRBV5-4 and TRBJ1-1, is ETGVTQSPTHLIKTRGQQVTLRCSSQSGHNTVSWYQQALGQGPQFIFQYYREEENGRGNFPPRFSGLQFPNYSSELNVNALELDDSALYLCASSLQGLTEAFFGQGTRLTVV.

V gene TRBV2 combines with J gene TRBJ1-4, with 7 bases that match TRBD1. The germline gives CDR1 SNHLY, CDR2 FYNNEI. The CDR3 is 15 amino acids. The V and J ends lost 4 bases and 6 bases, in that order; junction bases with no gene match: 8. DNA for the CDR3: TGTGCCAGCAGTGGCCAGGGGGTTAACTATGAAAAACTGTTTTTT. Translated, it gives CASSGQGVNYEKLFF.

The chain is built from TRBV7-9 and TRBJ2-2; TRBD1 matches at 10 bases. CDR3 length: 15 residues. J lost 5 bases, V lost 7 bases, and 7 bases had no gene match. Germline lookup yields CDR1 SEHNR and CDR2 FQNEAQ (reference sequence). The CDR3 spells CASIDDRGRTGELFF. CDR3 in DNA: TGTGCCAGCATCGACGACAGGGGGCGGACCGGGGAGCTGTTTTTT.

This clone was picked up a small number of times. A read error may produce the germline difference seen at one junction end. The chain is built from TRBV7-9 and TRBJ1-2, with D maybe TRBD1 (6 bases). In germline, CDR1 is SEHNR, CDR2 FQNEAQ (reference sequence). The CDR3 covers 15 residues. For the CDR3, the DNA is TGTTCCAGCAGCTTAGCGGAATTGGGGGCGGGTGGCTACACCTTC. Translation: CSSSLAELGAGGYTF.

The table lists this clone with a few counts. In DNA, the CDR3 is TGTGCCAGCAGCCAAGATCCAGCGGGAGGGCCAGAGACCCAGTACTTC. This gives the protein CASSQDPAGGPETQYF. J is TRBJ2-5 and V is TRBV7-9; TRBD2 agrees at 10 bases. This CDR3 has 16 amino acids. V was pared by 5 bases and J by 4 bases, with 10 bases of the junction left unmatched. Germline CDR1 and CDR2: SEHNR and FQNEAQ (reference sequence).

This clone was picked up a small number of times. This chain links TRBV5-1 with TRBJ1-1; 10 positions match TRBD1. V shed 4 bases and J 7 bases; nucleotides not matched to a gene: 4. Germline V gives CDR1 SGHRS, CDR2 YFSETQ. The CDR3 runs to 13 residues. In nucleotides, the CDR3 is TGCGCCAGCAGCGAGACAGGGGGCGGTGAAGCTTTCTTT. This translates into CASSETGGGEAFF.

With respect to this clone: The sample has other DNA sequences that encode this CDR3 too. The rearrangement uses TRBV11-2 and TRBJ2-7; D is uncertain. Trimming cost V 1 base and J 1 base, with 8 bases left between them. The CDR3 runs to 14 residues. In germline, CDR1 is SGHAT, CDR2 FQNNGV. The DNA of the CDR3 is TGTGCCAGCAGCTTAGGGGCAGGTTCCTACGAGCAGTACTTC. This codes for CASSLGAGSYEQYF.

The V and J genes are TRBV21-1 and TRBJ1-2. TRBV21-1 is reported as a pseudogene. The CDR3 is 16 residues long. Here the CDR3 reads CASSNLGLGGEFADTF. The CDR3, as DNA: TGTGCCAGCAGCAATTTAGGGTTGGGGGGTGAGTTCGCCGACACCTTC.